These T cell receptor beta chains were read from a single sample in a study of blood T cell repertoires in COVID-19. Here immunoSEQ multiplex PCR was the method, and the copy in TCRdb shows in-frame clones only, minus some. The data hold 200,000 to 250,000 clones, with roughly 75% observed a single time. Sequenced input: peripheral blood. The receptors derive from a woman in her 70s with acute or convalescent COVID-19. Each CDR3 is given with its conserved first and last residue. The D gene is left open where the match is weak. Size values are once, few and many counts, or a class for expanded clones, and some rows have none.

d_call	v_call	clone_size	j_call	cdr3_length	cdr3_aa	cdr3_nt
TRBD1	TRBV27	.	TRBJ1-2	13	CASGDRINYGYTF	TGTGCCAGCGGGGACAGAATAAACTATGGCTACACCTTC
TRBD1	TRBV19	.	TRBJ1-5	13	CACRDRDRQPQHF	TGTGCCTGCCGGGACAGGGATCGACAGCCCCAGCATTTT
TRBD1	TRBV23-1	once	TRBJ2-7	16	CASSQSPGDRSYEQYF	TGCGCCAGCAGTCAATCCCCCGGGGACAGGTCCTACGAGCAGTACTTC
.	TRBV28	.	TRBJ2-3	13	CASSTLETDTQYF	TGTGCCAGCAGTACACTAGAAACAGATACGCAGTATTTT
.	TRBV11-2	once	TRBJ2-7	15	CASSRGAVSSYEQYF	TGTGCCAGCAGTCGGGGGGCGGTGAGCTCCTACGAGCAGTACTTC
TRBD1	TRBV5-1	few	TRBJ2-7	14	CASSPGTGNYEQYF	TGCGCCAGCAGCCCCGGGACAGGGAACTACGAGCAGTACTTC
.	TRBV2	.	TRBJ2-5	13	CASSPTSRETQYF	TGTGCCAGCAGTCCGACTAGTCGGGAGACCCAGTACTTC
.	TRBV19	.	TRBJ1-5	15	CASSIQGWPDQPQHF	TGTGCCAGTAGTATTCAGGGTTGGCCAGACCAGCCCCAGCATTTT
TRBD1	TRBV7-3	.	TRBJ2-1	15	CASSYDRGAYNEQFF	TGTGCCAGCAGCTACGACAGGGGGGCCTACAATGAGCAGTTCTTC
TRBD2	TRBV3-1/TRBV3-2	.	TRBJ2-1	16	CASSQDVAGGWDEQFF	TGTGCCAGCAGCCAAGATGTAGCGGGAGGGTGGGATGAGCAGTTCTTC
.	TRBV11-2	.	TRBJ2-1	14	CASSFAGTYNEQFF	TGTGCCAGCAGCTTCGCGGGGACGTACAATGAGCAGTTCTTC
TRBD1	TRBV29-1	once	TRBJ2-3	15	CSVALGGTGTDTQYF	TGCAGCGTGGCACTAGGGGGCACTGGCACAGATACGCAGTATTTT
.	TRBV3-1/TRBV3-2	.	TRBJ1-5	12	CASSFQQQPQHF	TGTGCCAGCAGCTTCCAACAGCAGCCCCAGCATTTT
TRBD1	TRBV9	.	TRBJ2-1	16	CASSVGTGPSYNEQFF	TGTGCCAGCAGCGTAGGGACAGGGCCCTCCTACAATGAGCAGTTCTTC
TRBD1	TRBV28	.	TRBJ1-6	17	CASTPSGQGEYNSPLHF	TGTGCCAGCACCCCTTCCGGACAGGGGGAATATAATTCACCCCTCCACTTT
TRBD2	TRBV5-1	once	TRBJ2-2	16	CASSPGLAANTGELFF	TGCGCCAGCAGCCCGGGACTAGCGGCGAACACCGGGGAGCTGTTTTTT